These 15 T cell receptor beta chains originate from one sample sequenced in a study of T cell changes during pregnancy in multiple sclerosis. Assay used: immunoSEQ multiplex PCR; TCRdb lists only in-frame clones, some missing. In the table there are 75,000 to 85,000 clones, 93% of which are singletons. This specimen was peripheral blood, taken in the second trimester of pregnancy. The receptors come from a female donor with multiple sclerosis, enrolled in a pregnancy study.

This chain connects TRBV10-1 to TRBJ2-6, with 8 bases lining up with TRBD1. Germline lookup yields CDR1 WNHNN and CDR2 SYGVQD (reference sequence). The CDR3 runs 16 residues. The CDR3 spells CAKTRDRQAGANVLTF. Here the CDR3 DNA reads TGCGCAAAGACTAGGGACAGGCAAGCTGGGGCCAACGTCCTGACTTTC.

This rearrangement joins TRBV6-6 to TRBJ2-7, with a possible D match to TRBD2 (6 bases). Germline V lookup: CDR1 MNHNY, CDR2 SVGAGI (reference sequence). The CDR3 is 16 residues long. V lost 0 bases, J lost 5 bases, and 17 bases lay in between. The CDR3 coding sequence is TGTGCCAGCAGTTACTCGAATCCGGGGACTCGGGACGAGCAGTACTTC. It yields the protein CASSYSNPGTRDEQYF.

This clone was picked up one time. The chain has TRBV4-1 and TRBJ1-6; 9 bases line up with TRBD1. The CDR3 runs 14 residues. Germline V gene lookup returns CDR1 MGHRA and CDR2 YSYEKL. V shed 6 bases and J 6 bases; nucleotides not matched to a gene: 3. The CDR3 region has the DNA TGCGCCAGCAGGCAGGGACAGGGTAATTCACCCCTCCACTTT. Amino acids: CASRQGQGNSPLHF.

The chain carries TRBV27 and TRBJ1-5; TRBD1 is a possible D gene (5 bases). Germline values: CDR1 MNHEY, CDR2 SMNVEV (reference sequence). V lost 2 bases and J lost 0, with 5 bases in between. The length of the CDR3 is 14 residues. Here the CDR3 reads CASSLQGSNQPQHF. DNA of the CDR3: TGTGCCAGCAGTTTACAGGGTAGCAATCAGCCCCAGCATTTT.

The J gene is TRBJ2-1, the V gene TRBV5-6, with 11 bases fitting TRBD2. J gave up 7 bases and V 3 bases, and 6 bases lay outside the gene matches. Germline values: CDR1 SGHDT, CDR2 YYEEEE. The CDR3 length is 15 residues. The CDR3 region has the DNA TGTGCCAGCAGCTCGAGACTAGCGGGGTATAATGAGCAGTTCTTC. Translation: CASSSRLAGYNEQFF.

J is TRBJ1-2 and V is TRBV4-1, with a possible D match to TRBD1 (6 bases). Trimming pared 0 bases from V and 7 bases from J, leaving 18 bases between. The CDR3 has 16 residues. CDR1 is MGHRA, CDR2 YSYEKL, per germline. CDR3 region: CASSQEGALTGGGYTF. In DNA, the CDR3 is TGCGCCAGCAGCCAAGAGGGGGCCTTGACTGGGGGTGGCTACACCTTC.

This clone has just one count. The CDR3 sequence is CSVYGQGFDNEQFF. The CDR3, as DNA: TGCAGCGTTTACGGACAGGGGTTCGACAATGAGCAGTTCTTC. The V call is TRBV29-1, the J call TRBJ2-1; 9 nucleotides agree with TRBD1. V shed 5 bases and J 5 bases; nucleotides not matched to a gene: 7. This CDR3 spans 14 amino acids. Germline V gene sequence: CDR1 SQVTM, CDR2 ANQGSEA.

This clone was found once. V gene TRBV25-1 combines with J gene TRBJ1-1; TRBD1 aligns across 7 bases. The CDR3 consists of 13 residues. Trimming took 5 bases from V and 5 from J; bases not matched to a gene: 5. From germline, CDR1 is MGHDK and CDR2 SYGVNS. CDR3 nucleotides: TGTGCCAGCAGTTTGACACAGGGGACTGAAGCTTTCTTT. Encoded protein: CASSLTQGTEAFF.

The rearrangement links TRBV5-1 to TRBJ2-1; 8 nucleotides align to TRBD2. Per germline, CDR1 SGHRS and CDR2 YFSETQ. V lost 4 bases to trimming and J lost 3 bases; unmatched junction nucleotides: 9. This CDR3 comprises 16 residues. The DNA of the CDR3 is TGCGCCAGCAGCCTAATAGCGGGGACTGACTACAATGAGCAGTTCTTC. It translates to CASSLIAGTDYNEQFF.

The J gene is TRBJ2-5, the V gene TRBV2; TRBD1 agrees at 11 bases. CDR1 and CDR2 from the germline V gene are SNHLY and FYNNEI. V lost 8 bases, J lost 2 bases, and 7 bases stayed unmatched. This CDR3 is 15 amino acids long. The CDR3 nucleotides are TGTGCCAGCCATTCCGGGACAGGGGGGCAAGAGACCCAGTACTTC. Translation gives CASHSGTGGQETQYF.

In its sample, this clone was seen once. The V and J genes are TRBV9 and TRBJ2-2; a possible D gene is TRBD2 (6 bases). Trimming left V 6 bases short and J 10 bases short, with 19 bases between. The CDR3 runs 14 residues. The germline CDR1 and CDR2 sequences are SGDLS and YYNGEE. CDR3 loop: CASTSQTSSAELFF. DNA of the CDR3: TGTGCCAGCACGAGCCAAACTAGCTCGGCGGAGCTGTTTTTT.

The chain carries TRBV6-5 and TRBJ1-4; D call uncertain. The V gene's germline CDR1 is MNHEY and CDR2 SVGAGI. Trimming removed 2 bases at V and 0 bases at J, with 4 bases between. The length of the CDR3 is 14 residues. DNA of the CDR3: TGTGCCAGCAGTTACGAGTCAACTAATGAAAAACTGTTTTTT. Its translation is CASSYESTNEKLFF.

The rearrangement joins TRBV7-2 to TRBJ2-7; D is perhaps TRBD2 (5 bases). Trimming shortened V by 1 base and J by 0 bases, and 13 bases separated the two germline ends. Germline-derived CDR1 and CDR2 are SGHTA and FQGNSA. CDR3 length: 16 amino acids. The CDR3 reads CASSLGSGGPSYEQYF. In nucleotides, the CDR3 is TGTGCCAGCAGCTTAGGATCGGGCGGGCCCTCCTACGAGCAGTACTTC.

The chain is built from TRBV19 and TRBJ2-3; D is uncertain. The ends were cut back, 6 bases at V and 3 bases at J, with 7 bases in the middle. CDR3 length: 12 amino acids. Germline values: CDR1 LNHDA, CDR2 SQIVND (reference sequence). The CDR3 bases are TGTGCCAGTAGCCAACTAACAGATACGCAGTATTTT. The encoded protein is CASSQLTDTQYF.

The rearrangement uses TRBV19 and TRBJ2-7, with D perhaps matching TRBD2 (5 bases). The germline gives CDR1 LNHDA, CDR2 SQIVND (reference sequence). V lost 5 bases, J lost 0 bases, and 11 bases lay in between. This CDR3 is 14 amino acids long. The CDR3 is CASSVDWNSYEQYF. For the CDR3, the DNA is TGTGCCAGTAGTGTGGACTGGAACTCCTACGAGCAGTACTTC.